These 15 T cell receptor beta chains came from one sample sequenced in a study of blood T cell repertoires in COVID-19. Method: immunoSEQ multiplex PCR; TCRdb's copy keeps in-frame clones and lacks some. The sample lists roughly 100,000 clones, 70% to 90% occurring once. The material sequenced was peripheral blood. Every receptor here comes from a man in his fifties in a cohort sampled during active COVID-19.

To note about this clone: This same CDR3 is encoded by further DNA sequences in the sample. The genes are TRBV18 and TRBJ1-5, with TRBD1 identical over 8 bases. Per the germline V gene, CDR1 is KGHSH and CDR2 is LQKENI. The CDR3 covers 14 residues. After removal of 3 bases from V and 5 bases from J, the junction contained 3 bases not matched to a gene. CDR3 protein: CASSPGTGDQPQHF. CDR3 nucleotide sequence: TGTGCCAGCTCACCGGGGACAGGCGATCAGCCCCAGCATTTT.

This chain uses TRBV6-2 or TRBV6-3 with TRBJ2-3; D gene ambiguous. CDR3 size: 14 residues. Germline CDR1 MNHEY, CDR2 SVGEGT. Deletions cut 3 bases from V and 0 bases from J, with 7 bases between. In DNA, the CDR3 is TGTGCCAGCAGTTATTCAACTAGCACAGATACGCAGTATTTT. Translation: CASSYSTSTDTQYF.

V is TRBV18 and J is TRBJ2-7; D is unresolved. Germline values: CDR1 KGHSH, CDR2 LQKENI. V was trimmed by 5 bases and J by 4 bases, leaving 6 bases between them. This CDR3 is 11 amino acids long. CDR3 bases: TGTGCCAGCTCAATTAATTACGAGCAGTACTTC. Residues: CASSINYEQYF. Supplemented by reference TRBV18 and TRBJ2-7, the full variable domain reads NAGVMQNPRHLVRRRGQEARLRCSPMKGHSHVYWYRQLPEEGLKFMVYLQKENIIDESGMPKERFSAEFPKEGPSILRIQQVVRGDSAAYFCASSINYEQYFGPGTRLTVT.

The rearrangement joins TRBV7-9 to TRBJ1-1; unclear D gene. The ends were cut back, 4 bases at V and 5 bases at J, with 8 bases in the middle. In germline, CDR1 is SEHNR, CDR2 FQNEAQ (reference sequence). The CDR3 consists of 12 residues. This CDR3 is CASSSTRTEAFF. The DNA for the CDR3 is TGTGCCAGCAGCTCCACTAGGACTGAAGCTTTCTTT.

The chain is built from TRBV15 and TRBJ2-5; the match to TRBD1 covers 7 bases. CDR3 length equals 16 residues. CDR1 and CDR2 from the germline V gene are LNHNV and YYDKDF (reference sequence). V lost 2 bases and J lost 4; bases outside the gene matches: 10. CDR3 DNA sequence: TGTGCCACCAGCAGAACTGCGGACAGGAACGGAGAGACCCAGTACTTC. Its translation is CATSRTADRNGETQYF.

The chain joins TRBV18 to TRBJ1-2; D is uncertain. V shed 3 bases and J shed 3 bases, with 14 bases lying between them. The CDR3 is 15 residues long. Germline CDR1 and CDR2: KGHSH and LQKENI. CDR3 sequence reads: CASSPRNAPDYGYTF. CDR3 bases: TGTGCCAGCTCACCCCGAAACGCACCAGACTATGGCTACACCTTC.

The chain links TRBV2 to TRBJ1-6, with 9 bases matching TRBD1. Germline CDR1 SNHLY, CDR2 FYNNEI. The CDR3 extends over 14 amino acids. Trimming cost V 6 bases and J 7 bases; bases outside gene matches: 4. The CDR3 sequence is CASSPTGGNSPLHF. Written as DNA, the CDR3 is TGTGCCAGCAGCCCGACAGGGGGAAATTCACCCCTCCACTTT.

The chain carries TRBV5-1 and TRBJ1-1, with 7 nucleotides matching TRBD1. The trim removed 4 bases at V and 3 bases at J, leaving 9 bases unmatched. The CDR3 is 15 residues long. CDR1 and CDR2 from the germline V gene are SGHRS and YFSETQ. The CDR3 DNA reads as TGCGCCAGCAGCCCAACTACCGACAGGGACACTGAAGCTTTCTTT. Its protein product is CASSPTTDRDTEAFF.

Worth noting for this clone: Other DNA sequences in the sample encode the same CDR3. CDR3 residues: CATSDPAGAGDTQYF. The CDR3 DNA reads as TGTGCCACCAGTGACCCCGCGGGGGCGGGCGATACGCAGTATTTT. The chain uses TRBV24-1 and TRBJ2-3; maybe TRBD2 (7 bases). Germline CDR1 reads KGHDR; CDR2 reads SFDVKD. Trimming left V 4 bases short and J 6 bases short, with 16 bases between. This CDR3 comprises 15 residues.

The chain has TRBV5-1 and TRBJ1-6, with D uncertain. This CDR3 has 13 residues. Trimming stripped 5 bases from V and 6 bases from J, with 9 bases between. The V gene's germline CDR1 is SGHRS and CDR2 YFSETQ. Here the CDR3 DNA reads TGCGCCAGCAGGAGGGAACCTAATTCACCCCTCCACTTT. Translating gives CASRREPNSPLHF.

V gene TRBV7-8 combines with J gene TRBJ2-3; D not resolved. Germline V CDR1 and CDR2: SGHVS, FQNEAQ. With 5 bases removed from V and 2 bases from J, the gap between germline ends came to 8 bases. CDR3 size: 13 residues. The chain's CDR3 is CASSPSPTDTQYF. DNA for the CDR3: TGTGCCAGCAGCCCTTCCCCCACAGATACGCAGTATTTT.

The J gene is TRBJ2-5, the V gene TRBV24-1; 8 bases are a match to TRBD1. Germline CDR1 KGHDR, CDR2 SFDVKD. The CDR3 runs 15 residues. With V trimmed by 5 bases and J by 5 bases, 9 bases remained unmatched. As DNA, the CDR3 is TGTGCCACCAGTGCGGCCGGGACAGGCGAGGAGACCCAGTACTTC. It yields the protein CATSAAGTGEETQYF.

This chain links TRBV3-1 (or the pseudogene TRBV3-2) with TRBJ1-2; 7 bases are a match to TRBD1. J was trimmed by 8 bases and V by 4 bases; bases with no gene match: 13. The CDR3 covers 15 residues. Germline CDR1 reads LGHDT; CDR2 reads YNNKEL (reference sequence). The CDR3 DNA sequence: TGTGCCAGCAGCCCGGAGTCCGGACAGGCGGACGGCTACACCTTC. Its translation: CASSPESGQADGYTF.

The rearrangement links TRBV12-3 or TRBV12-4 to TRBJ1-2; TRBD1 agrees at 10 bases. After removal of 3 bases from V and 6 bases from J, the junction contained 1 base not matched to a gene. This CDR3 region has 13 residues. DNA of the CDR3: TGTGCCAGCAGTTTGGGACAGGGGAATGGCTACACCTTC. The encoded protein is CASSLGQGNGYTF.

This chain joins TRBV23-1 and TRBJ1-3; 9 bases match TRBD1. TRBV23-1 is annotated as an ORF whose role is uncertain. This CDR3 is built from 15 residues. The ends lost 6 bases at V and 4 bases at J; junction bases unmatched: 7. The CDR3 loop reads CASRPGQGIGNTIYF. As DNA, the CDR3 is TGCGCCAGCAGGCCGGGACAGGGCATCGGAAACACCATATATTTT.